This T cell receptor beta chain was identified during a study of blood T cell repertoires in COVID-19. Study details: Acute-phase and convalescent COVID-19 samples originated in the United States, Italy and Spain. T cells, B-cell-depleted T cells, or PBMCs supplied cDNA or gDNA.

The data were produced by immunoSEQ multiplex PCR, yet TCRdb's version contains in-frame clones alone and is incomplete. This table holds about 120,000 clones, almost 85% found once. Germline lookup yields CDR1 GTSNPN and CDR2 SVGIG (reference sequence). There are 13 residues in the CDR3. V was pared by 4 bases and J by 1 base, with 7 bases between. In its sample, this clone was seen a few times. The receptor was derived from a man between 65 and 85 years old with active or convalescent COVID-19. The chain carries TRBV30 and TRBJ1-4; no reliable D call. The material sequenced was peripheral blood. The CDR3 region has the DNA TGTGCCTGGACGCGGGTAACTAATGAAAAACTGTTTTTT. Translation: CAWTRVTNEKLFF.